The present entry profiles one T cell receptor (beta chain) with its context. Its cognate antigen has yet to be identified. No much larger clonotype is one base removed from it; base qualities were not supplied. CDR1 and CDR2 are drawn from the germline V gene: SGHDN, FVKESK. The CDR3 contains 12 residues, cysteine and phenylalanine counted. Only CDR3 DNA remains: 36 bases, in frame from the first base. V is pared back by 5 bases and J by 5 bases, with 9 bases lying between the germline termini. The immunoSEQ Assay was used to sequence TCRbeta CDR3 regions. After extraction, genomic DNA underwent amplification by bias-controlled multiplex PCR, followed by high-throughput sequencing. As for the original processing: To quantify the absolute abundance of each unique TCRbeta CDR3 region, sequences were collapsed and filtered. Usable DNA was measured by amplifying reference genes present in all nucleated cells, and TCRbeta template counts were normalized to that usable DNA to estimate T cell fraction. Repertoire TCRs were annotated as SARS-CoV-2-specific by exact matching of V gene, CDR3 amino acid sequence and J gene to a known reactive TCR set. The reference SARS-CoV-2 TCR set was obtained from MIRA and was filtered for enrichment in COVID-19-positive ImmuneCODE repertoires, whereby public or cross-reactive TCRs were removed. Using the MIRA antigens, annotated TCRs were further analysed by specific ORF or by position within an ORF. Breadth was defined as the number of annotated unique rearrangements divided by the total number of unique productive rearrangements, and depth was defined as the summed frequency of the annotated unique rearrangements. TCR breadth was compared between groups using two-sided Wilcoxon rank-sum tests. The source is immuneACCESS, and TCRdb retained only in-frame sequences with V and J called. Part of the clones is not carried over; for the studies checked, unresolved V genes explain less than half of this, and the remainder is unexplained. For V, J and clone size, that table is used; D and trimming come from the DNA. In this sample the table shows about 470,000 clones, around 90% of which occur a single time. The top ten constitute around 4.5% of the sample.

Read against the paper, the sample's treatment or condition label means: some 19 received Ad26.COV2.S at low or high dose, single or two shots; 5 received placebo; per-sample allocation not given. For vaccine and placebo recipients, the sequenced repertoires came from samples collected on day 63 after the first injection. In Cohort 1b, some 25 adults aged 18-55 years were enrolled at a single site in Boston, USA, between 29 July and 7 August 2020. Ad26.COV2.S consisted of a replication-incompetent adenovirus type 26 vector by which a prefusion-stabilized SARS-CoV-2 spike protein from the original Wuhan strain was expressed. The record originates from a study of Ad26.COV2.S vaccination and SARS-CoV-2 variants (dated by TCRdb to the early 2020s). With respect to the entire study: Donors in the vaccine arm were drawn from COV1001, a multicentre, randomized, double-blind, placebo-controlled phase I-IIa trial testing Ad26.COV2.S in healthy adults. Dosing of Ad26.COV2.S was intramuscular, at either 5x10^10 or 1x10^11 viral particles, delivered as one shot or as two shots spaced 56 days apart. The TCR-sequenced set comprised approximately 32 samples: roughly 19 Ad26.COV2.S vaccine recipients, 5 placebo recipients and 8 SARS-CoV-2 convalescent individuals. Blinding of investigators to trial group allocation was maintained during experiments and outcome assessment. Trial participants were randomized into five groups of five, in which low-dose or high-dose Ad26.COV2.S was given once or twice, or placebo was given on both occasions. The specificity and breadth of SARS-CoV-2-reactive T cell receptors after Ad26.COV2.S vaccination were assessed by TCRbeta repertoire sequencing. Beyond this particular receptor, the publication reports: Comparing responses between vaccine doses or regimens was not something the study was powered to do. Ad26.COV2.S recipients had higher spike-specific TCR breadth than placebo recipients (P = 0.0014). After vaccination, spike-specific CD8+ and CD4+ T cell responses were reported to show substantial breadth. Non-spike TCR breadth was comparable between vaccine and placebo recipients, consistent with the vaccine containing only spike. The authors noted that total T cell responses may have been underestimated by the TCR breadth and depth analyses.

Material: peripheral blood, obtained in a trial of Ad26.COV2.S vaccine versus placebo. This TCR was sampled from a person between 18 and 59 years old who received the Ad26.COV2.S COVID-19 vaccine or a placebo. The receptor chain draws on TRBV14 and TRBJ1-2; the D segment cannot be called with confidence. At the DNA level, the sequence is TGTGCCAGCAGCGGGCAGCATTATGGCTACACCTTC. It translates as CASSGQHYGYTF.